Following are 26 T cell receptor beta chains from one sample sequenced in a study of early T cells in non-severe SARS-CoV-2 infection. Each CDR3 protein gets one entry after TCRdb re-called the 5' RACE reads with MiXCR. This sample has 66,000 or so distinct CDR3 sequences, with approximately 13% found just once. The sequenced sample was whole blood. Every receptor here comes from an adult who was a healthcare worker with PCR-confirmed SARS-CoV-2 infection or an uninfected control (not recorded which).

This clonotype was seen at least ten times. The chain is built from TRBV6-2 or TRBV6-3 and TRBJ1-1; D is uncertain. Trimming cost V 6 bases and J 7 bases, with 12 bases left between them. The germline V gene has CDR1 MNHEY and CDR2 SVGEGT. The CDR3 consists of 12 residues. In nucleotides, the CDR3 is TGTGCCAGCAGCCTCGGCGCCATTGAAGCTTTCTTT. Translating it yields CASSLGAIEAFF.

This chain connects TRBV28 to TRBJ2-7; D remains unclear. V dropped 9 bases and J dropped 8 bases, with 8 bases sitting between them. Germline V lookup: CDR1 MDHEN, CDR2 SYDVKM. The CDR3 has 9 residues. CDR3 nucleotide sequence: TGTGCCAGTGGCCTTAAGCAGTACTTC. Its translation is CASGLKQYF.

The CDR3 region has the DNA TGTGCCTGGAGTGCCCGGACAGGGGACACCATATATTTT. The encoded protein is CAWSARTGDTIYF. The chain combines TRBV30 with TRBJ1-3; 9 nucleotides align to TRBD1. The ends lost 1 base at V and 8 bases at J; junction bases unmatched: 3. Germline CDR1 GTSNPN, CDR2 SVGIG (reference sequence). The CDR3 length is 13 residues.

The J gene is TRBJ2-3, the V gene TRBV7-3; 10 bases match TRBD2. This CDR3 is 16 amino acids long. CDR1 SGHTA and CDR2 FQGTGA come from the germline V gene. The V and J ends lost 2 bases and 3 bases, in that order; junction bases with no gene match: 5. In DNA form, the CDR3 reads TGTGCCAGCAGCTTAGAAGTAGCGGGAGGAACAGATACGCAGTATTTT. This codes for CASSLEVAGGTDTQYF.

This clonotype has just a few counts. CDR3 loop: CSVVRGPVYGYTF. In DNA form, the CDR3 reads TGCAGCGTCGTGAGGGGCCCAGTCTATGGCTACACCTTC. The V call is TRBV29-1, the J call TRBJ1-2; the D gene is possibly TRBD1 (5 bases). Germline V CDR1 and CDR2: SQVTM, ANQGSEA. Trimming cost V 6 bases and J 4 bases, with 15 bases left between them. The CDR3 length is 13 residues.

This clonotype was seen repeatedly, ten times or more. The chain carries TRBV6-5 and TRBJ1-1; no clear D gene. In germline, CDR1 is MNHEY, CDR2 SVGAGI. The V and J ends lost 0 bases and 0 bases respectively, with 8 bases between them. There are 15 residues in the CDR3. The CDR3 nucleotides read TGTGCCAGCAGTTACTCGAAGGCGGTGAACACTGAAGCTTTCTTT. Protein product: CASSYSKAVNTEAFF.

The sample holds a few counts of this clonotype. The chain is built from TRBV29-1 and TRBJ1-1; D perhaps matches TRBD1 (5 bases). Trimming took off 7 bases at V and 0 bases at J, with 9 bases between the two ends. Per the germline V gene, CDR1 is SQVTM and CDR2 is ANQGSEA. This CDR3 has 12 residues. The CDR3 coding sequence is TGCAGCGCAGGGAGGATGAACACTGAAGCTTTCTTT. Its protein is CSAGRMNTEAFF. The complete variable domain, with remaining parts taken from reference TRBV29-1 and TRBJ1-1, reads SAVISQKPSRDICQRGTSLTIQCQVDSQVTMMFWYRQQPGQSLTLIATANQGSEATYESGFVIDKFPISRPNLTFSTLTVSNMSPEDSSIYLCSAGRMNTEAFFGQGTRLTVV.

This clonotype occurred many times. V and J are TRBV6-2 or TRBV6-3 and TRBJ2-7, with D unresolved. The germline V and J ends were trimmed by 2 bases and 5 bases, with 7 bases remaining between them. CDR1 and CDR2 (germline): MNHEY, SVGEGT. This CDR3 has 12 amino acids. For the CDR3, the DNA is TGTGCCAGCAGTTACGCGCACCACGAGCAGTACTTC. Translated: CASSYAHHEQYF.

This clonotype was picked up a small number of times. The chain carries TRBV5-1 and TRBJ2-2; 7 positions match TRBD1. V shed 4 bases and J 4 bases; nucleotides not matched to a gene: 7. From germline, CDR1 is SGHRS and CDR2 YFSETQ. There are 15 residues in the CDR3. Here the CDR3 reads CASSPRGQSTGELFF. The CDR3 bases are TGCGCCAGCAGCCCCAGGGGACAGAGCACCGGGGAGCTGTTTTTT.

The rearrangement links TRBV5-6 to TRBJ2-2; TRBD1 or TRBD2 may be the D gene (5 bases each). Germline loops: CDR1 SGHDT, CDR2 YYEEEE. V was pared by 1 base and J by 7 bases, with 8 bases between. This CDR3 spans 13 amino acids. DNA for the CDR3: TGTGCCAGCAGCTTGTTGGGACGCGGGGAGCTGTTTTTT. Translation gives CASSLLGRGELFF.

In this sample, this clonotype turned up a few times. This sequence joins TRBV7-2 and TRBJ2-5; D may be TRBD2 (7 bases). Germline V CDR1 and CDR2: SGHTA, FQGNSA. V lost 5 bases and J 4 bases, leaving 14 bases between the germline ends. The CDR3 runs to 14 residues. CDR3 in amino acids: CASSPGGLIETQYF. The CDR3 DNA is TGTGCCAGCAGCCCCGGGGGGCTGATAGAGACCCAGTACTTC.

This clonotype was found a few times. The rearrangement uses TRBV11-1 and TRBJ1-2; 12 nucleotides match TRBD1. Germline V lookup: CDR1 SGHAT, CDR2 FQDESV (reference sequence). This CDR3 contains 14 residues. With 6 bases clipped from V and 7 bases from J, the junction kept 6 bases outside the gene matches. The CDR3 sequence is CASSTTGQGAGYTF. The CDR3 DNA sequence: TGTGCCAGCAGTACAACGGGACAGGGGGCTGGCTACACCTTC.

There are many counts of this clonotype. V is TRBV21-1 and J is TRBJ2-7; TRBD1, the D gene given by the table, was not confirmed from the DNA. TRBV21-1 is a pseudogene locus. CDR3 length: 14 residues. Here the CDR3 DNA reads TGTGCCAGCATCCCGGGGCCCGTAATGGGCGAGCAGTACTTC. Translated: CASIPGPVMGEQYF.

This clonotype came up many times. The CDR3 region has the DNA TGTGCCAGCAGCTTAATTGGGGGGGGCACAGATACGCAGTATTTT. Its protein is CASSLIGGGTDTQYF. The V and J genes are TRBV13 and TRBJ2-3; TRBD2 matches 7 bases. CDR1 is PRHDT and CDR2 is FYEKMQ in the germline V gene (reference sequence). Trimming took 2 bases from V and 1 from J; bases not matched to a gene: 3. This CDR3 contains 15 residues.

This clonotype was observed at least ten times. V gene TRBV6-5 combines with J gene TRBJ1-1; no firm D call. Germline loops: CDR1 MNHEY, CDR2 SVGAGI. There are 15 residues in the CDR3. V was trimmed by 0 bases and J by 0 bases, leaving 8 bases between them. This chain's CDR3 is CASSYSGSMNTEAFF. The CDR3 bases are TGTGCCAGCAGTTACTCGGGCAGCATGAACACTGAAGCTTTCTTT.

The table lists this clonotype with a few counts. This chain connects TRBV28 to TRBJ2-1, with 8 positions matching TRBD2. V shed 7 bases, J shed 3 bases, and the junction held 2 bases outside the gene matches. Germline V gives CDR1 MDHEN, CDR2 SYDVKM. This CDR3 has 13 residues. CDR3 DNA sequence: TGTGCCAGCATGACTAGCGTCTACAATGAGCAGTTCTTC. As protein: CASMTSVYNEQFF.

This clonotype has a handful of counts. The chain links TRBV7-6 to TRBJ2-1; the D is unclear. Germline V gene data show CDR1 as SGHVS and CDR2 as FNYEAQ. Trimming cost V 6 bases and J 7 bases, with 13 bases left between them. The CDR3 spans 13 residues. CDR3 in DNA: TGTGCCAGCAGGTCCCCTGAAAGTAATGAGCAGTTCTTC. This codes for CASRSPESNEQFF.

The chain joins TRBV20-1 to TRBJ2-7, with TRBD2 identical over 13 bases. CDR1 and CDR2 (germline): DFQATT, SNEGSKA (reference sequence). CDR3 length: 16 amino acids. The J segment lost 5 bases and the V segment lost 3 bases, leaving 10 bases of the junction unmatched. Here the CDR3 DNA reads TGCAGTGCTAGGCCACCTGGGACTAGCGGGAATAACGAGCAGTACTTC. Protein: CSARPPGTSGNNEQYF.

This clonotype was seen repeatedly, ten times or more. The V and J genes are TRBV29-1 and TRBJ1-4; no clear D. Trimming took 5 bases from V and 7 from J, leaving 5 bases between them. The CDR3 contains 10 residues. Per germline, CDR1 SQVTM and CDR2 ANQGSEA. The CDR3 is CSVLAEKLFF. CDR3 DNA sequence: TGCAGCGTTCTTGCTGAAAAACTGTTTTTT.

The chain joins TRBV28 to TRBJ1-2; possible D gene TRBD1, 5 bases. The V and J ends lost 6 bases and 4 bases respectively, with 9 bases between them. The CDR3 has 12 amino acids. Germline values: CDR1 MDHEN, CDR2 SYDVKM. DNA for the CDR3: TGTGCCAGCAGGGGGACGGTCTATGGCTACACCTTC. Protein: CASRGTVYGYTF.

This clonotype was detected a few times. The chain has TRBV20-1 and TRBJ2-7, with 12 bases matching TRBD2. The CDR3 sequence is 16 residues long. CDR1 DFQATT and CDR2 SNEGSKA come from the germline V gene (reference sequence). V was clipped by 1 base and J by 1 base; unmatched bases: 5. The CDR3 coding sequence is TGCAGTGCTAGAGGCCCGGGACTAGCGGGTTCCTACGAGCAGTACTTC. It encodes CSARGPGLAGSYEQYF.

This clonotype occurred a few times. The chain joins TRBV27 to TRBJ2-7, with D tentatively TRBD1 (6 bases). Germline CDR1 and CDR2: MNHEY and SMNVEV (reference sequence). V was clipped by 6 bases and J by 3 bases, with 12 bases between them. The CDR3 has 13 residues. The CDR3 coding sequence is TGTGCCAGCAGGTGGACAGTGATCTACGAGCAGTACTTC. Residues: CASRWTVIYEQYF.

In this sample, this clonotype turned up a few times. The gene calls are TRBV29-1 and TRBJ2-1; D gene uncertain. V was clipped by 2 bases and J by 6 bases, with 2 bases between them. Germline V gives CDR1 SQVTM, CDR2 ANQGSEA. CDR3 length equals 10 residues. For the CDR3, the DNA is TGCAGCGTTGAACGCAATGAGCAGTTCTTC. Protein product: CSVERNEQFF.

This clonotype appeared a few times. The chain combines TRBV10-1 with TRBJ2-7; 8 bases fit TRBD2. This CDR3 is 14 amino acids long. Germline lookup yields CDR1 WNHNN and CDR2 SYGVQD (reference sequence). The V and J ends lost 6 bases and 5 bases, in that order; junction bases with no gene match: 9. The CDR3 DNA reads TGCGCCAGCAGCAGCGGGAGAGCTAGAGACGAGCAGTACTTC. It specifies CASSSGRARDEQYF.

This clonotype came up a few times. The chain is built from TRBV28 and TRBJ1-2; no reliable D call. The V gene's germline CDR1 is MDHEN and CDR2 SYDVKM. V lost 6 bases, J lost 4 bases, and 18 bases lay in between. This CDR3 comprises 15 residues. CDR3 sequence: CASSPAWEALYGYTF. The DNA of the CDR3 is TGTGCCAGCAGCCCTGCGTGGGAGGCCCTCTATGGCTACACCTTC.

V is TRBV5-1 and J is TRBJ2-7, with a possible D match to TRBD1 (5 bases). The CDR3 covers 14 residues. Germline V gene lookup returns CDR1 SGHRS and CDR2 YFSETQ. The ends were cut back, 0 bases at V and 7 bases at J, with 14 bases in the middle. CDR3 in DNA: TGCGCCAGCAGCTTGGCCGCCAGGGCGAGGGAGCAGTACTTC. Translated: CASSLAARAREQYF.